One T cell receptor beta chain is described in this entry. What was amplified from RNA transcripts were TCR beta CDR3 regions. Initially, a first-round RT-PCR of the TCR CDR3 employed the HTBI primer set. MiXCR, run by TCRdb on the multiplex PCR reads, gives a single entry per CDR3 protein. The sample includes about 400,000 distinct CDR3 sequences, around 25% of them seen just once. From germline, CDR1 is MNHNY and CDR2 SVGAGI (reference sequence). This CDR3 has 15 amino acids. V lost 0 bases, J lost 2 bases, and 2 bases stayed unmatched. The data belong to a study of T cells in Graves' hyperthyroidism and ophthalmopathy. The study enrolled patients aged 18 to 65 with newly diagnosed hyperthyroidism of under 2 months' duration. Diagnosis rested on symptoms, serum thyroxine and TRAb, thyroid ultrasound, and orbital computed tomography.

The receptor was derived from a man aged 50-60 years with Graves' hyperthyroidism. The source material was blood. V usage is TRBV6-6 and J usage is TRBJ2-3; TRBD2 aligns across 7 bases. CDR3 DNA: TGTGCCAGCAGTTACTCAGCGGGGAACACAGATACGCAGTATTTT. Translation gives CASSYSAGNTDTQYF.